Listed below are T cell receptor beta chains from one sample, sequenced in a study of blood T cells in healthy people across ages. TCRdb redid the calling of the 5' RACE reads with MiXCR, one entry per CDR3 protein. The sample shows around 970,000 distinct CDR3 sequences, around 54% of them seen only once. The sequencing input was blood. All receptors come from a woman aged 60-70 years in good health. Both conserved end residues are part of each CDR3. The order of the fields is D gene, clone size, V gene, J gene, CDR3 DNA, CDR3 protein. A D gene is named only where the DNA matches it firmly. Where a row states a size, it is once, few, many or the class of an expanded clone; other rows omit it.

d_gene: NA; abundance: NA; v_gene: TRBV7-6; j_gene: TRBJ2-2; CDR3nt: TGTGCCAGTAGGCGGGGGAACACCGGGGAGCTGTTTTTT; CDR3aa: CASRRGNTGELFF
d_gene: TRBD1; abundance: NA; v_gene: TRBV5-1; j_gene: TRBJ1-2; CDR3nt: TGCGCCAGCAGCTGGGCACAGGGGCCTGCTGACTATGGCTACACCTTC; CDR3aa: CASSWAQGPADYGYTF
d_gene: TRBD2; abundance: NA; v_gene: TRBV6-1; j_gene: TRBJ2-1; CDR3nt: TGTGCCAGCGGCTTCCTAGCGGGAACCTCCTACAATGAGCAGTTCTTC; CDR3aa: CASGFLAGTSYNEQFF
d_gene: TRBD2; abundance: NA; v_gene: TRBV10-1; j_gene: TRBJ2-5; CDR3nt: TGCGCCAGCAGTGCGTTCGCTAGCGGGAACAATGAGCAGTACTTC; CDR3aa: CASSAFASGNNEQYF
d_gene: NA; abundance: few; v_gene: TRBV7-2; j_gene: TRBJ2-7; CDR3nt: TGTGCCAGCAGCCTTCGGAGGGGGGGATTCTACGAGCAGTACTTC; CDR3aa: CASSLRRGGFYEQYF
d_gene: NA; abundance: NA; v_gene: TRBV2; j_gene: TRBJ2-5; CDR3nt: TGTGCCAGCGATAAGTTCCAAGAGACCCAGTACTTC; CDR3aa: CASDKFQETQYF
d_gene: TRBD2; abundance: few; v_gene: TRBV12-3/TRBV12-4; j_gene: TRBJ2-3; CDR3nt: TGTGCCAGCAGTTTAGGAAGCGGGAGTTTGGCGCAGTATTTT; CDR3aa: CASSLGSGSLAQYF
d_gene: TRBD1; abundance: NA; v_gene: TRBV9; j_gene: TRBJ1-1; CDR3nt: TGTGCCAGCAGCGTAGAGTTACAGGGGGCGAGCGGGACTGAAGCTTTCTTT; CDR3aa: CASSVELQGASGTEAFF
d_gene: TRBD2; abundance: NA; v_gene: TRBV20-1; j_gene: TRBJ2-4; CDR3nt: TGCAGTGCTAGGGTTAGCGGGAGTACCCACATTCAGTACTTC; CDR3aa: CSARVSGSTHIQYF
d_gene: NA; abundance: NA; v_gene: TRBV6-4; j_gene: TRBJ2-1; CDR3nt: TGTGCCAGCAGTGAAGGAGACAGGTTGGAGTACAATGAGCAGTTCTTC; CDR3aa: CASSEGDRLEYNEQFF
d_gene: NA; abundance: NA; v_gene: TRBV7-9; j_gene: TRBJ2-5; CDR3nt: TGTGCCAGCACACTCGGGCAGCGAGAGACCCAGTACTTC; CDR3aa: CASTLGQRETQYF
d_gene: NA; abundance: NA; v_gene: TRBV15; j_gene: TRBJ2-7; CDR3nt: TGTGCCACCAGCAGAGGCCAATACTACGAGCAGTACTTC; CDR3aa: CATSRGQYYEQYF
d_gene: NA; abundance: few; v_gene: TRBV18; j_gene: TRBJ1-2; CDR3nt: TGTGCCAGCTCACCACCGGTCCCTACTTATGGCTACACCTTC; CDR3aa: CASSPPVPTYGYTF
d_gene: NA; abundance: few; v_gene: TRBV2; j_gene: TRBJ2-5; CDR3nt: TGTGCCAGCACCGGCACTAGGGAAGAGACCCAGTACTTC; CDR3aa: CASTGTREETQYF
d_gene: NA; abundance: NA; v_gene: TRBV4-2; j_gene: TRBJ2-3; CDR3nt: TGTGCCTGCAGCCAAGCTCCCCTAGGAGAAGCAGATACGCAGTATTTT; CDR3aa: CACSQAPLGEADTQYF
d_gene: NA; abundance: NA; v_gene: TRBV7-9; j_gene: TRBJ1-3; CDR3nt: TGTGCCAGCAGCTTATCGATCTCTGGAAACACCATATATTTT; CDR3aa: CASSLSISGNTIYF
d_gene: NA; abundance: NA; v_gene: TRBV19; j_gene: TRBJ1-5; CDR3nt: TGTGCCCAACCCAGACCTGGGCGGAATCAGCCCCAGCATTTT; CDR3aa: CAQPRPGRNQPQHF
d_gene: TRBD2; abundance: NA; v_gene: TRBV28; j_gene: TRBJ2-5; CDR3nt: TGTGCCAGCAGTTTTCATGGACTAGCTCCCGAAGAGACCCAGTACTTC; CDR3aa: CASSFHGLAPEETQYF
d_gene: NA; abundance: few; v_gene: TRBV6-5; j_gene: TRBJ2-5; CDR3nt: TGTGCCAGCAGTCGGGACTGGCAATCTGGGGAGACCCAGTACTTC; CDR3aa: CASSRDWQSGETQYF
d_gene: NA; abundance: NA; v_gene: TRBV29-1; j_gene: TRBJ2-7; CDR3nt: TGCAGCGGGAGGGAGCAATTTCTCTACGAGCAGTACTTC; CDR3aa: CSGREQFLYEQYF
d_gene: NA; abundance: NA; v_gene: TRBV29-1; j_gene: TRBJ1-2; CDR3nt: TGCAGCGTTGAACGCAGCGGCGGCTACACCTTC; CDR3aa: CSVERSGGYTF
d_gene: TRBD2; abundance: NA; v_gene: TRBV30; j_gene: TRBJ2-7; CDR3nt: TGTGCCTGGAGTGTTTTCGGAACTAGCGGGAAATACGAGCAGTACTTC; CDR3aa: CAWSVFGTSGKYEQYF
d_gene: NA; abundance: NA; v_gene: TRBV12-3/TRBV12-4; j_gene: TRBJ1-2; CDR3nt: TGTGCCAGCACTCTGTCGACAGTCAACTATGGCTACACCTTC; CDR3aa: CASTLSTVNYGYTF
d_gene: NA; abundance: many; v_gene: TRBV20-1; j_gene: TRBJ2-1; CDR3nt: TGCAGTGCCCCAGGAGCTATTGAGCAGTTCTTC; CDR3aa: CSAPGAIEQFF
d_gene: TRBD1; abundance: NA; v_gene: TRBV24-1; j_gene: TRBJ2-1; CDR3nt: TGTGCCACCAGAAGGACAGGGCAAGGGAATGAGCAGTTCTTC; CDR3aa: CATRRTGQGNEQFF
d_gene: NA; abundance: NA; v_gene: TRBV7-9; j_gene: TRBJ2-7; CDR3nt: TGTGCCAGCAGCCCAACGGACCGACGCGAGCAGTACTTC; CDR3aa: CASSPTDRREQYF
d_gene: TRBD1; abundance: few; v_gene: TRBV15; j_gene: TRBJ2-7; CDR3nt: TGTGCCACCAGCAGTACTCCGGGACAGGGTCCGTACGAGCAGTACTTC; CDR3aa: CATSSTPGQGPYEQYF
d_gene: TRBD2; abundance: few; v_gene: TRBV15; j_gene: TRBJ2-4; CDR3nt: TGTGCCACCAGCTCCAAAGGGTCGGGAGGGTACATTCAGTACTTC; CDR3aa: CATSSKGSGGYIQYF
d_gene: NA; abundance: NA; v_gene: TRBV21-1; j_gene: TRBJ2-7; CDR3nt: TGTGCCAGCAGCCTATGGGCCGCCTACGAGCAGTACTTC; CDR3aa: CASSLWAAYEQYF
d_gene: TRBD1; abundance: NA; v_gene: TRBV6-5; j_gene: TRBJ1-2; CDR3nt: TGTGCCAGCAGTTACTCGAGGACAGGGGGCTCTGGCTACACCTTC; CDR3aa: CASSYSRTGGSGYTF
d_gene: NA; abundance: few; v_gene: TRBV29-1; j_gene: TRBJ1-2; CDR3nt: TGCAGCGTTGAAGACCGGCAGCCGACGTCCTATGGCTACACCTTC; CDR3aa: CSVEDRQPTSYGYTF
d_gene: TRBD2; abundance: NA; v_gene: TRBV4-1; j_gene: TRBJ2-5; CDR3nt: TGCGCCAGCAGCCAAGGGACAGCGGGAGTTGGGGAGACCCAGTACTTC; CDR3aa: CASSQGTAGVGETQYF
d_gene: NA; abundance: few; v_gene: TRBV7-9; j_gene: TRBJ2-7; CDR3nt: TGTGCCAGCAGCTTAGGCCCCCAGCAGTACTTC; CDR3aa: CASSLGPQQYF
d_gene: NA; abundance: NA; v_gene: TRBV12-3/TRBV12-4; j_gene: TRBJ2-7; CDR3nt: TGTGCCAGCAGTTTGACCATAGCGCGAAGCAACTATGAGCAGTACTTC; CDR3aa: CASSLTIARSNYEQYF
d_gene: NA; abundance: NA; v_gene: TRBV20-1; j_gene: TRBJ2-1; CDR3nt: TGCAGTGCCACCGGGACTCAAAGATACAATGAGCAGTTCTTC; CDR3aa: CSATGTQRYNEQFF
d_gene: TRBD1; abundance: NA; v_gene: TRBV12-3/TRBV12-4; j_gene: TRBJ2-5; CDR3nt: TGTGCCAGCACCGACCAGGACAGGGAAGAGACCCAGTACTTC; CDR3aa: CASTDQDREETQYF
d_gene: NA; abundance: NA; v_gene: TRBV7-9; j_gene: TRBJ2-7; CDR3nt: TGTGCCAGCACCCCAGTTGAAGGGGAGCAGTACTTC; CDR3aa: CASTPVEGEQYF
d_gene: TRBD1; abundance: NA; v_gene: TRBV6-2/TRBV6-3; j_gene: TRBJ1-5; CDR3nt: TGTGCCAGCTCCGGGACAGGGGGTGGACAGCCCCAGCATTTT; CDR3aa: CASSGTGGGQPQHF
d_gene: NA; abundance: NA; v_gene: TRBV7-9; j_gene: TRBJ1-1; CDR3nt: TGTGCCAGCAGCCCGGGGTCGGACACTGAAGCTTTCTTT; CDR3aa: CASSPGSDTEAFF
d_gene: TRBD2; abundance: few; v_gene: TRBV29-1; j_gene: TRBJ2-1; CDR3nt: TGCAGCGTTTCGAGAGCGGGGTACTCCTACAATGAGCAGTTCTTC; CDR3aa: CSVSRAGYSYNEQFF
d_gene: NA; abundance: NA; v_gene: TRBV7-2; j_gene: TRBJ2-1; CDR3nt: TGTGCCGGCAGCTTAGGGGCTTTGGGTTCCCACAATGAGCAGTTCTTC; CDR3aa: CAGSLGALGSHNEQFF
d_gene: NA; abundance: NA; v_gene: TRBV6-1; j_gene: TRBJ2-3; CDR3nt: TGTACCAGCATGGAGGGGCTTAGCACAGATACGCAGTATTTT; CDR3aa: CTSMEGLSTDTQYF
d_gene: TRBD2; abundance: NA; v_gene: TRBV29-1; j_gene: TRBJ2-7; CDR3nt: TGCAGCGTCCAAGGAGCGGGAGGCTCCTACGAGCAGTACTTC; CDR3aa: CSVQGAGGSYEQYF
d_gene: TRBD2; abundance: NA; v_gene: TRBV3-1; j_gene: TRBJ2-1; CDR3nt: TGTGCCAGCAGCTACCCGGGAGGTGAGCAGTTCTTC; CDR3aa: CASSYPGGEQFF
d_gene: TRBD1; abundance: NA; v_gene: TRBV25-1; j_gene: TRBJ2-7; CDR3nt: TGTGCCAGCAGTGAAACCGGGACAGGCGCCTACGAGCAGTACTTC; CDR3aa: CASSETGTGAYEQYF
d_gene: NA; abundance: NA; v_gene: TRBV6-5; j_gene: TRBJ1-4; CDR3nt: TGTGCCAGCAGTCCGGGAGCAAGTGATGAAAAACTGTTTTTT; CDR3aa: CASSPGASDEKLFF
d_gene: NA; abundance: NA; v_gene: TRBV14; j_gene: TRBJ2-7; CDR3nt: TGTGCCAGCAGCCAATTCCCCATTAGGCCCACCTACGAGCAGTACTTC; CDR3aa: CASSQFPIRPTYEQYF
d_gene: NA; abundance: NA; v_gene: TRBV18; j_gene: TRBJ2-7; CDR3nt: TGTGCCAGCTCACCACCCGGGCAGGGTACCTACAATGAGCAGTACTTC; CDR3aa: CASSPPGQGTYNEQYF
d_gene: NA; abundance: many; v_gene: TRBV6-2/TRBV6-3; j_gene: TRBJ2-1; CDR3nt: TGTGCCAGCAGTAGCCGGGACTCGAGTGAGCAGTTCTTC; CDR3aa: CASSSRDSSEQFF
d_gene: NA; abundance: NA; v_gene: TRBV10-3; j_gene: TRBJ1-4; CDR3nt: TGTGCCATCAGTGAGTCGACGCCAGGCGTGGATGAAAAACTGTTTTTT; CDR3aa: CAISESTPGVDEKLFF